This TCR delta chain derives from a study of gamma-delta T cells after stem cell transplantation. TCRdb used CATT to re-call clones from the RT-PCR reads. Among about 2,500 delta-chain clones listed, approximately 1.4% were seen once. Germline V gene data show CDR1 as GEAIGNYY and CDR2 as EKD. This CDR3 is 14 amino acids long. In the case of this clone: A read error may account for a junction end that differs from germline.

This rearrangement joins TRDV2 to TRDJ1; 7 nucleotides line up with TRDD3. The sample comprised gamma-delta T cells. The clonotype originates from a human donor. It is not recorded whose cells these are; they may come from a transplant donor. For the CDR3, the DNA is TGCGCCTGTGATCCCCTGGGGGGCACCGATAAACTCATCTTT. Its translation: CACDPLGGTDKLIF.